This T cell receptor (beta chain) was sequenced for a study of blood T cell repertoires in COVID-19. Study in general: The United States, Italy and Spain provided the acute and convalescent COVID-19 samples. Nucleic acid was either cDNA or gDNA, and it came from T cells, B-cell-depleted T cells, or PBMCs.

Source study methods: Using reference gene primer amplification, nucleated cell counts were estimated. TCRdb's table, derived via immunoSEQ multiplex PCR, lists solely in-frame clones and lacks some. V and J calls and clone size are copied from that table; D and trimming were computed from the DNA. The sample contains more than 70,000 clones, approximately 86% of which appear only once. CDR1 is SGHTA, CDR2 FQGNSA, per germline. The CDR3 spans 13 residues. V lost 5 bases, J lost 4 bases, and 4 bases stayed unmatched. The source is a man at least 80 years old with active or convalescent COVID-19. V and J are TRBV7-2 and TRBJ1-2; 7 bases line up with TRBD1. Sequenced input: peripheral blood. The CDR3 reads CASSLGTAYGYTF. The CDR3 region has the DNA TGTGCCAGCAGCCTAGGGACAGCCTATGGCTACACCTTC.